Presented here are 15 T cell receptor beta chains from one specimen sequenced in a study of blood T cell repertoires in COVID-19. Libraries were prepared by immunoSEQ multiplex PCR; TCRdb keeps only in-frame clonotypes and omits some of them. The profile covers some 220,000 clones, with around four fifths appearing a single time and 5.2% taken by the ten largest. Input material: peripheral blood. The origin of the receptors is an older woman with COVID-19, enrolled during active disease.

The chain has TRBV27 and TRBJ2-1; 11 bases are a match to TRBD2. This CDR3 contains 15 residues. CDR1 and CDR2 from the germline V gene are MNHEY and SMNVEV (reference sequence). J lost 9 bases, V lost 6 bases, and 10 bases had no gene match. CDR3: CASRVAGGLSGEQFF. The CDR3, as DNA: TGTGCCAGCAGAGTAGCGGGAGGGCTATCCGGTGAGCAGTTCTTC.

The chain combines TRBV5-6 with TRBJ2-7; a possible D gene is TRBD1 (5 bases). The CDR3 is 16 amino acids. Trimming removed 0 bases at V and 3 bases at J, with 16 bases between. CDR1 is SGHDT and CDR2 is YYEEEE in the germline V gene. CDR3 protein: CASSLVGHSLGYEQYF. The CDR3, as DNA: TGTGCCAGCAGCTTGGTGGGGCACTCGCTAGGCTACGAGCAGTACTTC. Full variable domain (remainder filled in from reference TRBV5-6 and TRBJ2-7): DAGVTQSPTHLIKTRGQQVTLRCSPKSGHDTVSWYQQALGQGPQFIFQYYEEEERQRGNFPDRFSGHQFPNYSSELNVNALLLGDSALYLCASSLVGHSLGYEQYFGPGTRLTVT.

V is TRBV19 and J is TRBJ2-1; 8 bases agree with TRBD2. The V gene end was trimmed by 6 bases and the J gene end by 6 bases; junction bases not matched to a gene: 10. The germline V gene has CDR1 LNHDA and CDR2 SQIVND (reference sequence). The CDR3 extends over 15 amino acids. The CDR3 here is CASRSLLAAFNEQFF. CDR3 nucleotides: TGTGCCAGTAGAAGTCTACTAGCGGCCTTCAATGAGCAGTTCTTC.

The V and J genes are TRBV9 and TRBJ1-4; the D gene is possibly TRBD1 (5 bases). The CDR3 is 14 residues long. Germline values: CDR1 SGDLS, CDR2 YYNGEE. The ends were cut back, 4 bases at V and 8 bases at J, with 15 bases in the middle. In DNA, the CDR3 is TGTGCCAGCAGCTTTAAGGGGATGGGGGAAAAACTGTTTTTT. Protein product: CASSFKGMGEKLFF.

The V gene is TRBV29-1, the J gene TRBJ1-1; the D gene is possibly TRBD1 (5 bases). Germline CDR1 reads SQVTM; CDR2 reads ANQGSEA. The CDR3 loop spans 13 amino acids. Trimming cost V 7 bases and J 3 bases, with 15 bases left between them. The CDR3 DNA reads TGCAGCGGGGGTCGGGGGGGGGACACTGAAGCTTTCTTT. Translated: CSGGRGGDTEAFF.

The chain recombines TRBV4-1 with TRBJ1-1, with D unclear. V was clipped by 1 base and J by 3 bases, with 9 bases between them. From germline, CDR1 is MGHRA and CDR2 YSYEKL. The CDR3 runs 14 residues. CDR3 sequence (DNA): TGCGCCAGCAGCCAAGGGGAGGGATACACTGAAGCTTTCTTT. It translates to CASSQGEGYTEAFF.

The chain joins TRBV19 to TRBJ2-3; D unclear. The CDR3 sequence is 11 residues long. CDR1 and CDR2 from the germline V gene are LNHDA and SQIVND (reference sequence). The V end was cut by 3 bases, the J end by 6 bases, with 4 bases between. The CDR3 protein is CASSIGDTQYF. The CDR3 bases are TGTGCCAGTAGTATCGGGGATACGCAGTATTTT.

The chain employs TRBV4-2 and TRBJ2-1, with 8 bases matching TRBD2. The germline gives CDR1 LGHNA, CDR2 YNFKEQ. The CDR3 length is 16 residues. V trimming: 1 base; J trimming: 6 bases; junction bases outside the gene matches: 8. The CDR3 region is CASSQVRTGGANEQFF. The CDR3 nucleotides are TGTGCCAGCAGCCAAGTTCGGACGGGAGGGGCCAATGAGCAGTTCTTC.

The chain uses TRBV6-2 or TRBV6-3 and TRBJ2-1, with D tentatively TRBD2 (5 bases). The V end lost 6 bases, the J end lost 1 base, and 13 bases lay between the germline ends. This CDR3 is 15 amino acids long. Per the germline V gene, CDR1 is MNHEY and CDR2 is SVGEGT. The DNA of the CDR3 is TGTGCCAGCAGCTCCTTGCGAGGGTCCTACAATGAGCAGTTCTTC. This sequence encodes CASSSLRGSYNEQFF.

The chain joins TRBV28 to TRBJ1-1, with a possible D match to TRBD1 (5 bases). Germline-derived CDR1 and CDR2 are MDHEN and SYDVKM. Trimming took off 7 bases at V and 6 bases at J, with 24 bases between the two ends. The CDR3 is 16 amino acids. In DNA form, the CDR3 reads TGTGCCAGCACCAAGCTACAGCAAGGGGCACGGGCTGAAGCTTTCTTT. This sequence encodes CASTKLQQGARAEAFF.

This clone was detected a few times. The chain links TRBV6-5 to TRBJ2-7, with D perhaps TRBD2 (5 bases). Trimming took off 0 bases at V and 6 bases at J, with 9 bases between the two ends. The germline V gene encodes CDR1 MNHEY and CDR2 SVGAGI. The CDR3 is 13 residues long. This CDR3 reads CASSYSFAGEQYF. In DNA form, the CDR3 reads TGTGCCAGCAGTTACTCTTTCGCGGGCGAGCAGTACTTC.

The chain has TRBV5-1 and TRBJ1-4; D is possibly TRBD1 (6 bases). The CDR3 runs 15 residues. Germline loops: CDR1 SGHRS, CDR2 YFSETQ. V was trimmed by 1 base and J by 8 bases, leaving 15 bases between them. The CDR3 loop reads CASSLWAGAGEKLFF. Here the CDR3 DNA reads TGCGCCAGCAGCTTGTGGGCGGGGGCCGGCGAAAAACTGTTTTTT.

Only a few counts were recorded for this clone. The chain carries TRBV2 and TRBJ1-5; D is ambiguous. V lost 7 bases and J lost 0, with 16 bases in between. This CDR3 contains 16 residues. CDR1 and CDR2 (germline): SNHLY, FYNNEI. In DNA form, the CDR3 reads TGTGCCAGCAAACGGAGCGGGGATAATAGCAATCAGCCCCAGCATTTT. It specifies CASKRSGDNSNQPQHF.

This rearrangement joins TRBV28 to TRBJ1-1, with TRBD1 matching over 11 bases. This CDR3 contains 11 residues. Germline loops: CDR1 MDHEN, CDR2 SYDVKM. Trimming cost V 5 bases and J 10 bases; bases outside gene matches: 0. CDR3 coding DNA: TGTGCCAGCAGTGGGACAGGGGGAGCTTTCTTT. It codes for CASSGTGGAFF.

In its sample, this clone is medium-sized. The chain has TRBV13 and TRBJ2-1; 15 positions match TRBD2. Trimming removed 5 bases from V and 3 bases from J; junction bases left unmatched: 14. This CDR3 has 20 amino acids. The germline V gene encodes CDR1 PRHDT and CDR2 FYEKMQ (reference sequence). The CDR3 DNA is TGTGCCAGCAGCCGGTCCAGGGGACTAGCGGGAGGTCCTATCTACAATGAGCAGTTCTTC. As protein: CASSRSRGLAGGPIYNEQFF. Together with reference TRBV13 and TRBJ2-1, the CDR3 gives the full variable domain: AAGVIQSPRHLIKEKRETATLKCYPIPRHDTVYWYQQGPGQDPQFLISFYEKMQSDKGSIPDRFSAQQFSDYHSELNMSSLELGDSALYFCASSRSRGLAGGPIYNEQFFGPGTRLTVL.